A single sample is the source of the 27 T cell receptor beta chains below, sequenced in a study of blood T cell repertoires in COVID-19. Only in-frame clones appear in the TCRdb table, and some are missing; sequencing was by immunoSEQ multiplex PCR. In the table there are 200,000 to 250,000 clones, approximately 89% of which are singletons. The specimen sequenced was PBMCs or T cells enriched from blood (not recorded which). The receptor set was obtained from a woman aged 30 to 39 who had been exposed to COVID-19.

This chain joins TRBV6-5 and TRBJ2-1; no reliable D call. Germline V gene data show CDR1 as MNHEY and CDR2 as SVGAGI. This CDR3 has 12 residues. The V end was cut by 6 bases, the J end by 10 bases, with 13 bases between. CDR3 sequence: CASSFISREQFF. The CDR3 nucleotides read TGTGCCAGCAGCTTTATCAGCAGGGAGCAGTTCTTC.

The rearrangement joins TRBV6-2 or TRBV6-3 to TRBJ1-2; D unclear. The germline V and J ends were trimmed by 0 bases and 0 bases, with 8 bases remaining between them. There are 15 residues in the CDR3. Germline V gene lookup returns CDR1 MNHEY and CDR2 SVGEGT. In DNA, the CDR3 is TGTGCCAGCAGTTACTCCGGGATATCTAACTATGGCTACACCTTC. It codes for CASSYSGISNYGYTF.

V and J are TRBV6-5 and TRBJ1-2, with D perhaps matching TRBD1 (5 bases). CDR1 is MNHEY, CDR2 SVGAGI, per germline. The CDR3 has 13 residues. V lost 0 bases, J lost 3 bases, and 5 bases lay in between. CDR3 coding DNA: TGTGCCAGCAGTTACTCAGGGGACTATGGCTACACCTTC. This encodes CASSYSGDYGYTF.

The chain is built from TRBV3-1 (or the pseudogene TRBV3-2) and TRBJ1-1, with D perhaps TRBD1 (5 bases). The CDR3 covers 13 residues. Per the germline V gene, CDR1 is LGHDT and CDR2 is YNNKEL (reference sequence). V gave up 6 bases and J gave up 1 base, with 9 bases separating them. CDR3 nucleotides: TGTGCCAGCAGGCCCGACAGGAACACTGAAGCTTTCTTT. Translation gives CASRPDRNTEAFF.

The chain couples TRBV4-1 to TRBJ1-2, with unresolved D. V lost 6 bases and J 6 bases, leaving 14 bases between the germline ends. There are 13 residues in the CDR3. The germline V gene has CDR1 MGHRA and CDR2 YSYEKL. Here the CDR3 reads CASRVVGRDGYTF. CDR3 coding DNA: TGCGCCAGCAGGGTAGTAGGGAGGGATGGCTACACCTTC.

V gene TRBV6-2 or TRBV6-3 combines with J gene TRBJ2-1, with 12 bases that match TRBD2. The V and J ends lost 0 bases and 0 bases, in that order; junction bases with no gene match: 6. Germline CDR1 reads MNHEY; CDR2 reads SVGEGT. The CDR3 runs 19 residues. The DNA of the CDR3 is TGTGCCAGCAGTTACTCGACTAGCGGGAGCCGAAGCTCCTACAATGAGCAGTTCTTC. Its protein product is CASSYSTSGSRSSYNEQFF.

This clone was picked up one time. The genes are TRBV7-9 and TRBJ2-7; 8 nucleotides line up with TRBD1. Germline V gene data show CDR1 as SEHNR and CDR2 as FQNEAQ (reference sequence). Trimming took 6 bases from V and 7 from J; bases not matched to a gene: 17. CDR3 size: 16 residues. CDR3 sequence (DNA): TGTGCCAGCAGTCAGGGACAGGACAACCCCCAAAGGGAGCAGTACTTC. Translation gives CASSQGQDNPQREQYF. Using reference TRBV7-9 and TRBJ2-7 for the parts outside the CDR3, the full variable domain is DTGVSQNPRHKITKRGQNVTFRCDPISEHNRLYWYRQTLGQGPEFLTYFQNEAQLEKSRLLSDRFSAERPKGSFSTLEIQRTEQGDSAMYLCASSQGQDNPQREQYFGPGTRLTVT.

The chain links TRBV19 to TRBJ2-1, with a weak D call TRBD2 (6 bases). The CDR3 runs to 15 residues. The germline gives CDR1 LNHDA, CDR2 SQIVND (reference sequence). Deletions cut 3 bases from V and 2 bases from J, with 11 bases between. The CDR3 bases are TGTGCCAGTAGTATTGGGAGGACTACCTACAATGAGCAGTTCTTC. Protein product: CASSIGRTTYNEQFF.

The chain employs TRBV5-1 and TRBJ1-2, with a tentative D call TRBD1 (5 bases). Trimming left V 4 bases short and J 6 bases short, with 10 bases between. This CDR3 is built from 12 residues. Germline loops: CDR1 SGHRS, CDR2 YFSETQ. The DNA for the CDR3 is TGCGCCAGCAGCCGGCCGGGGGATGGCTACACCTTC. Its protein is CASSRPGDGYTF.

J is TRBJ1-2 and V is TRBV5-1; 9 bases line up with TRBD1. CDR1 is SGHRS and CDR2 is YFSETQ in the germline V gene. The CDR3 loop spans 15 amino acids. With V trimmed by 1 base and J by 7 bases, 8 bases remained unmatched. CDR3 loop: CASSLNGGQGTGYTF. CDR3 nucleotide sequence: TGCGCCAGCAGCTTGAATGGGGGACAGGGAACTGGCTACACCTTC.

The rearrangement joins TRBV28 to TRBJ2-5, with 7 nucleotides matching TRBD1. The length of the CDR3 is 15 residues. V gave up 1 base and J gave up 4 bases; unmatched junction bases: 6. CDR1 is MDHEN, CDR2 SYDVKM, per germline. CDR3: CASSLSNPGGETQYF. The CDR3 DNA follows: TGTGCCAGCAGTTTATCGAATCCAGGGGGAGAGACCCAGTACTTC.

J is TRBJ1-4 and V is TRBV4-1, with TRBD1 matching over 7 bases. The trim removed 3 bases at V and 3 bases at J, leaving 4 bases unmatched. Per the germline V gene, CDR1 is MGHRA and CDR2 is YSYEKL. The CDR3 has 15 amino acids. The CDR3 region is CASSQLQGSNEKLFF. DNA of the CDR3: TGCGCCAGCAGCCAGTTACAGGGGTCTAATGAAAAACTGTTTTTT.

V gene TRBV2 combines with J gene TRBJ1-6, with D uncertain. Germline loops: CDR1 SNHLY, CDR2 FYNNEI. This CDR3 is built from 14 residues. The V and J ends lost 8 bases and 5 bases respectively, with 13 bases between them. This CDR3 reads CASGRITDNSPLHF. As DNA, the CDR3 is TGTGCCAGCGGTCGTATAACAGATAATTCACCCCTCCACTTT.

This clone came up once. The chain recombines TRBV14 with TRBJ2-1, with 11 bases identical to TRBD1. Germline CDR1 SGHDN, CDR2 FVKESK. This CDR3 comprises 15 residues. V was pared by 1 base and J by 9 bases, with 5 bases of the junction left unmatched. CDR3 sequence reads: CASSQGGQGASEQFF. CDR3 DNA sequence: TGTGCCAGCAGCCAAGGCGGACAGGGGGCGAGTGAGCAGTTCTTC. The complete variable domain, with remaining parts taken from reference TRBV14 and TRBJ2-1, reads EAGVTQFPSHSVIEKGQTVTLRCDPISGHDNLYWYRRVMGKEIKFLLHFVKESKQDESGMPNNRFLAERTGGTYSTLKVQPAELEDSGVYFCASSQGGQGASEQFFGPGTRLTVL.

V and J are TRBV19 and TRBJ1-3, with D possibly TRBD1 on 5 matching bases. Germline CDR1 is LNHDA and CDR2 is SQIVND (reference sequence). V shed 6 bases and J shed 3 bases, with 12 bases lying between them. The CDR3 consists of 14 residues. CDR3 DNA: TGTGCCAGTAGAGCAACAGGCTATGGAAACACCATATATTTT. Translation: CASRATGYGNTIYF. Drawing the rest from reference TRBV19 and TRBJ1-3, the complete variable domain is DGGITQSPKYLFRKEGQNVTLSCEQNLNHDAMYWYRQDPGQGLRLIYYSQIVNDFQKGDIAEGYSVSREKKESFPLTVTSAQKNPTAFYLCASRATGYGNTIYFGEGSWLTVV.

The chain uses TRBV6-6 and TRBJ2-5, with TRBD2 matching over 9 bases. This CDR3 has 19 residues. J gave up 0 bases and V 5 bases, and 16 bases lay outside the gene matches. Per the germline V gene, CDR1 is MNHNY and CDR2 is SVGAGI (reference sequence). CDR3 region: CASSLAGLALFRDQETQYF. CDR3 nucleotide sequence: TGTGCCAGCAGTCTTGCGGGACTAGCCTTGTTTCGAGACCAAGAGACCCAGTACTTC.

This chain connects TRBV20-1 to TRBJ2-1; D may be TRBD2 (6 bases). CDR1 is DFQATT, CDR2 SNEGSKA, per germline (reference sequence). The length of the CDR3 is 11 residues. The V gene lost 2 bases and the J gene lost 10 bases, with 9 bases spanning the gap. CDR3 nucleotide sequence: TGCAGTGCTAGAAGGCTAGCGGAGCAGTTCTTC. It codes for CSARRLAEQFF.

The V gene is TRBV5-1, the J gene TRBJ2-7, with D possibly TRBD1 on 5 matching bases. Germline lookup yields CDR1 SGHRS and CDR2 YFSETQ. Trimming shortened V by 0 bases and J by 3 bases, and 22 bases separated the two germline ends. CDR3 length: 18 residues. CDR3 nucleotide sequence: TGCGCCAGCAGCTTGGGAGGAGCAGGGATGCACCAAAGCTACGAGCAGTACTTC. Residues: CASSLGGAGMHQSYEQYF.

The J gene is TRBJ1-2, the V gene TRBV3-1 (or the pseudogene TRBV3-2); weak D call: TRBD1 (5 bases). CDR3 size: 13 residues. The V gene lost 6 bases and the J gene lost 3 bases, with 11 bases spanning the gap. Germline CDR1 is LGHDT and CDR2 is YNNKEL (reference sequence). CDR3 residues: CASRPPGDYGYTF. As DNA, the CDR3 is TGTGCCAGCAGACCCCCGGGGGACTATGGCTACACCTTC.

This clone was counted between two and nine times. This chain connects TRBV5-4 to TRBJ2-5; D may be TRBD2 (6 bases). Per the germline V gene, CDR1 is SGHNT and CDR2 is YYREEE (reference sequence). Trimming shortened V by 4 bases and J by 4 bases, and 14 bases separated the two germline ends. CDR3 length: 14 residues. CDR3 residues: CASSPGRTSETQYF. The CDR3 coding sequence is TGTGCCAGCAGCCCCGGGAGAACTTCAGAGACCCAGTACTTC.

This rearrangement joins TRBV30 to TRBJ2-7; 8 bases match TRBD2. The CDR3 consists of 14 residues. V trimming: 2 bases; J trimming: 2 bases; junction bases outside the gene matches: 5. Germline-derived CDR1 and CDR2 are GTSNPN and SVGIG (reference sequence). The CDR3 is CAWSRGGTTYEQYF. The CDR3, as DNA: TGTGCCTGGAGTCGCGGGGGGACTACCTACGAGCAGTACTTC.

CDR3 sequence (DNA): TGTGCCAGCAGCCCAGGACAGGGTGGAGGTGGGGCTGGAAACACCATATATTTT. Its translation is CASSPGQGGGGAGNTIYF. The rearrangement joins TRBV3-1 (or the pseudogene TRBV3-2) to TRBJ1-3; 8 nucleotides align to TRBD1. Germline trimming cut 4 bases from V and 2 bases from J; bases unmatched to any gene: 13. Germline CDR1 reads LGHDT; CDR2 reads YNNKEL (reference sequence). The CDR3 sequence is 18 residues long.

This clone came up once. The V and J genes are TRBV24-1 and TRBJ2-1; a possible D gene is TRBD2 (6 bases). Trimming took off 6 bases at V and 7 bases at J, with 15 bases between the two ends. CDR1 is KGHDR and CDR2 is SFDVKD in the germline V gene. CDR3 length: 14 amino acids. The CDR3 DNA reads TGTGCCACCAGTACTACGGGAGTCATGAATGAGCAGTTCTTC. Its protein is CATSTTGVMNEQFF.

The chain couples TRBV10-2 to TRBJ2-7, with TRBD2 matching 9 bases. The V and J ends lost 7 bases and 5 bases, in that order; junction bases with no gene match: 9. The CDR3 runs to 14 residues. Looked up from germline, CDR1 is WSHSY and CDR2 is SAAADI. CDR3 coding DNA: TGCGCCAGCAATCCGGGACTAGCAGGCCACGAGCAGTACTTC. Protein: CASNPGLAGHEQYF.

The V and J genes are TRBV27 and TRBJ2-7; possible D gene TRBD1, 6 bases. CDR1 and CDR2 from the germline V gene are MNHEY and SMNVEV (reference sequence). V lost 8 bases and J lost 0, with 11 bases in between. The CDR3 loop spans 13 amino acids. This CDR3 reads CASVWGPSYEQYF. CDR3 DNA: TGTGCCAGCGTTTGGGGGCCCTCCTACGAGCAGTACTTC.

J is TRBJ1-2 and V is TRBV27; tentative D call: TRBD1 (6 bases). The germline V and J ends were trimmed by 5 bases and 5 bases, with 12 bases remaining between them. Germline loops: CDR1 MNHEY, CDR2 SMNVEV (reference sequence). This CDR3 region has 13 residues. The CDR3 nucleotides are TGTGCCAGCAGTCAACAGGGACCTTATGGCTACACCTTC. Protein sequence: CASSQQGPYGYTF.

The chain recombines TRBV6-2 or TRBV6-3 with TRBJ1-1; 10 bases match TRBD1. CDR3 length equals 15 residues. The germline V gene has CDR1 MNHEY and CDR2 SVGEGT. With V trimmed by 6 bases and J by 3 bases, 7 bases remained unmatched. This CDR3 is CASSGQGGMYTEAFF. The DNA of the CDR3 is TGTGCCAGCAGCGGACAGGGGGGAATGTACACTGAAGCTTTCTTT.